The clone carrying this T cell receptor (beta chain) was detected only a few times. Its target is unknown. V was trimmed by 7 bases and J by 4 bases, leaving 18 bases between them. CDR1 is DFQATT, CDR2 SNEGSKA, per germline (reference sequence). This CDR3 comprises 14 residues. These data are taken from a study of post-analysis software for immune sequencing data. Study outcomes and limitations: Samples made in the same batch grouped tightly together by F measure. The five TRBV segments detected at higher frequency in patients than in controls included TRBV5-6, TRBV5-1 and TRBV20-1.

Unique molecular identifiers tagged the TCR beta cDNA libraries. TCRdb analysed the PCR reads with MiXCR anew, one entry per CDR3 protein. The sample has roughly 410,000 distinct CDR3 sequences; less than 35% are singletons. The V and J genes are TRBV20-1 and TRBJ2-3, with TRBD1 as a possible D gene (5 bases). Input material: blood. The TCR was taken from a girl aged 5-17 years with multiple sclerosis. CDR3: CSGQTHGYPDTQYF. CDR3 coding DNA: TGCAGTGGACAGACACACGGGTACCCAGATACGCAGTATTTT.